Below are 6 T cell receptor gamma chains sequenced from a single sample in a study of Vδ1+ human thymocytes. The study's findings and limits: Thymic TRG and TRD repertoires appeared highly polyclonal, with Gaussian CDR3 length distributions.

Sequences come from RNA converted to cDNA by reverse transcription. Pooled V-gene forward primers with one constant-region reverse primer generated the CDR3 amplicons by multiplex PCR. TCRdb applied CATT to the multiplex PCR reads for clone calling. Of around 12,000 gamma-chain clones in the sample, about 47% were seen once. Their target antigens are unknown. Input material: Vdelta1+ gamma-delta thymocytes from the thymus. As to subset: FACS-sorted CD3+ TCRalphabeta- TCRVdelta1+ TCRVdelta2- thymocytes. The source is a boy younger than two who had congenital heart surgery.

This sequence joins TRGV4 and TRGJ1 or TRGJ2. Here the J gene came from matching the DNA to germline, since TCRdb omits it. This CDR3 region has 12 residues. J gave up 9 bases and V 0 bases, and 5 bases lay outside the gene matches. CDR1 and CDR2 from the germline V gene are EGSTGY and YDSYTSSV. The CDR3 region is CATWDGTFKKLF. DNA of the CDR3: TGTGCCACCTGGGATGGGACCTTTAAGAAACTCTTT.

The chain is built from TRGV9 and TRGJ1 or TRGJ2. V was pared by 2 bases and J by 9 bases, with 4 bases of the junction left unmatched. The CDR3 totals 11 residues. In germline, CDR1 is GITISATS, CDR2 ISYDGTV (reference sequence). The CDR3 reads CALWEESKKLF. CDR3 DNA sequence: TGTGCCTTGTGGGAGGAATCTAAGAAACTCTTT.

The chain has TRGV5 and TRGJ1 or TRGJ2. The J gene, not given by TCRdb, was assigned here from a germline match of the nucleotide sequence. The CDR3 is 12 amino acids. Germline lookup yields CDR1 VINAFY and CDR2 YDVSNSKD. V was clipped by 3 bases and J by 9 bases; unmatched bases: 8. CDR3 region: CATWDPACKKLF. The CDR3 DNA follows: TGTGCCACCTGGGACCCCGCATGTAAGAAACTCTTT.

In regard to this clone: One end of the junction fails to match germline, which may point to a read error. The chain joins TRGV9 to TRGJ1 or TRGJ2. Germline CDR1 is GITISATS and CDR2 is ISYDGTV (reference sequence). This CDR3 is built from 11 residues. The CDR3 coding sequence is TGTGCCTTGTGGGAGAGGTATAAGAAAATCTTT. This gives the protein CALWERYKKIF.

Turning to this clone: At one of its ends the junction is not consistent with the germline gene, which may arise from a read error. The V call is TRGV9, the J call TRGJ1 or TRGJ2. This CDR3 contains 13 residues. Germline lookup yields CDR1 GITISATS and CDR2 ISYDGTV (reference sequence). The DNA of the CDR3 is TGTGCCCTGTGGGAGGTGCCCCACCGTTGGAAACTCTTT. This gives the protein CALWEVPHRWKLF.

With regard to this clone: The same CDR3 arises from other DNA sequences in this sample as well. The J gene was not called, though the V gene is TRGV8. The CDR3 is 12 amino acids. Per the germline V gene, CDR1 is VENAVY and CDR2 is YDSYNSRV. The CDR3: CATWDKNYKKLF. DNA for the CDR3: TGTGCCACCTGGGATAAGAATTATAAGAAACTATTT.